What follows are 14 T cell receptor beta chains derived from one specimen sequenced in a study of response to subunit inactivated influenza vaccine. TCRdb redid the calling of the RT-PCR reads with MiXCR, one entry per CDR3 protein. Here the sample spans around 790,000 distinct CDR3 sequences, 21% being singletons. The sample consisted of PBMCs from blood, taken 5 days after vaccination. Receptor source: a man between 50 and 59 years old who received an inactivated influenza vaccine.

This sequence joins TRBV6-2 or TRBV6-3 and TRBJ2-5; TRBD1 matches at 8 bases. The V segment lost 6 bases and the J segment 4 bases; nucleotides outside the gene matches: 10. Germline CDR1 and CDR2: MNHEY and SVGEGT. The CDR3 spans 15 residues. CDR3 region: CASREGQGGRETQYF. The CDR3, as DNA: TGTGCCAGCAGGGAAGGACAGGGAGGACGAGAGACCCAGTACTTC.

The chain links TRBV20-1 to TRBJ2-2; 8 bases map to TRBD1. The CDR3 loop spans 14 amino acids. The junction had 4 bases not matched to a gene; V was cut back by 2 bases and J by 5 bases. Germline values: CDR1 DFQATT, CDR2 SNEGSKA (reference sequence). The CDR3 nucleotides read TGCAGTGCTAGAACCAGGGGGCCAACCGGGGAGCTGTTTTTT. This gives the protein CSARTRGPTGELFF.

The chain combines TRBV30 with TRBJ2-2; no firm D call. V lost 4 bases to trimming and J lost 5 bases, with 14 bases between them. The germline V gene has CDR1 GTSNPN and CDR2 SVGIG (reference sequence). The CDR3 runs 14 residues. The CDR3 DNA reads TGTGCCTGGACACTCGCTGGCCCGACCGGGGAGCTGTTTTTT. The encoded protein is CAWTLAGPTGELFF.

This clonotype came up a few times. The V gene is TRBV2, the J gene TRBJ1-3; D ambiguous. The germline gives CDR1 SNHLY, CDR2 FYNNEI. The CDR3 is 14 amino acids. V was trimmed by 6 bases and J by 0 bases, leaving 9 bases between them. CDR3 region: CASSGSGSGNTIYF. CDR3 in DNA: TGTGCCAGCAGCGGCTCTGGCTCTGGAAACACCATATATTTT. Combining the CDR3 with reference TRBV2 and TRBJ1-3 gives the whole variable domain EPEVTQTPSHQVTQMGQEVILRCVPISNHLYFYWYRQILGQKVEFLVSFYNNEISEKSEIFDDQFSVERPDGSNFTLKIRSTKLEDSAMYFCASSGSGSGNTIYFGEGSWLTVV.

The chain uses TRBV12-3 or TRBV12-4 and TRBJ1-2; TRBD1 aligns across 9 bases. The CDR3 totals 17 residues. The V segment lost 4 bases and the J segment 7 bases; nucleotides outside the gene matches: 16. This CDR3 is CASSSRGIRTGVIGYTF. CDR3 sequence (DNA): TGTGCCAGCAGTTCGAGAGGTATCCGGACAGGGGTAATTGGCTACACCTTC.

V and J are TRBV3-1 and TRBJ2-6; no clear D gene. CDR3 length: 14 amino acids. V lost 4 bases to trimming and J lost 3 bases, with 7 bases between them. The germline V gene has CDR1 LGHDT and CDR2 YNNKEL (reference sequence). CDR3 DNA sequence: TGTGCCAGCAGCCCCGTGAATGGGGCCAACGTCCTGACTTTC. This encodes CASSPVNGANVLTF.

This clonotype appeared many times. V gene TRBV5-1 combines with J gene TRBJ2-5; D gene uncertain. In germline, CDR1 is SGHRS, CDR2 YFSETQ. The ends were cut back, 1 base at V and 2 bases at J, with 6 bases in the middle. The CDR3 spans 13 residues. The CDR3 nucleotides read TGCGCCAGCAGCTTGACTTTTCAAGAGACCCAGTACTTC. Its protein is CASSLTFQETQYF.

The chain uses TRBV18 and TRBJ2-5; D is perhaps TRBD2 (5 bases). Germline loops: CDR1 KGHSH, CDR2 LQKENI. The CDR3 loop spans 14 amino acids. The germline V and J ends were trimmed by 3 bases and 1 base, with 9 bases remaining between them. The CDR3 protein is CASSPVGLQETQYF. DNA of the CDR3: TGTGCCAGCTCACCTGTAGGACTCCAAGAGACCCAGTACTTC.

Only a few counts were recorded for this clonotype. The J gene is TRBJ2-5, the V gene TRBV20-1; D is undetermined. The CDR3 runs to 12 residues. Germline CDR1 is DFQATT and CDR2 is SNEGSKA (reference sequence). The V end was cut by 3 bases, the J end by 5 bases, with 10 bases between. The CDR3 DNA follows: TGCAGTGCTAGTGCGACGCGGGAGACCCAGTACTTC. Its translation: CSASATRETQYF.

This chain's CDR3 is CASSRSRAQRRETQYF. DNA for the CDR3: TGTGCCAGCTCTAGAAGCCGGGCGCAGAGGAGGGAGACCCAGTACTTC. V usage is TRBV6-2 or TRBV6-3 and J usage is TRBJ2-5, with a weak D call TRBD2 (5 bases). CDR1 and CDR2 from the germline V gene are MNHEY and SVGEGT. Trimming shortened V by 8 bases and J by 5 bases, and 24 bases separated the two germline ends. CDR3 length equals 16 residues.

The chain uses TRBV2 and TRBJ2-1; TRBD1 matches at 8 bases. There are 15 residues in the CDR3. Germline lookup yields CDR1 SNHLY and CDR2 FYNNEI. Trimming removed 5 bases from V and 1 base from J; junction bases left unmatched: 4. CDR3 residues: CASSRRGQSYNEQFF. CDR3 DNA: TGTGCCAGCAGTCGCAGGGGGCAGTCCTACAATGAGCAGTTCTTC.

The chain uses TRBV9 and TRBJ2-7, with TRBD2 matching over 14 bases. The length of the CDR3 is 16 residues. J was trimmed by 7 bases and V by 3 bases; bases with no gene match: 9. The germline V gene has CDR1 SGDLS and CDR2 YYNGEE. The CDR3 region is CASSEVPGLAGVEQYF. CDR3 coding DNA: TGTGCCAGCAGCGAGGTCCCGGGACTAGCGGGGGTTGAGCAGTACTTC.

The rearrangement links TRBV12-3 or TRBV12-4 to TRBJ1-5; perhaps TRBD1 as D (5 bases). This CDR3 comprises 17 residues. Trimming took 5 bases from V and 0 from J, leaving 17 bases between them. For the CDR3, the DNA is TGTGCCAGCAGTGCCCGGACGGGGGACTATAGCAATCAGCCCCAGCATTTT. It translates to CASSARTGDYSNQPQHF.

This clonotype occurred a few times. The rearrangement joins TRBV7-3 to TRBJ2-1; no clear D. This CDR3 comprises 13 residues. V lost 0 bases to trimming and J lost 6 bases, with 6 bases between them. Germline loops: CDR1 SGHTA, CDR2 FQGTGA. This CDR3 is CASSLTYLNEQFF. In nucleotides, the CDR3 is TGTGCCAGCAGCTTAACCTATCTCAATGAGCAGTTCTTC.